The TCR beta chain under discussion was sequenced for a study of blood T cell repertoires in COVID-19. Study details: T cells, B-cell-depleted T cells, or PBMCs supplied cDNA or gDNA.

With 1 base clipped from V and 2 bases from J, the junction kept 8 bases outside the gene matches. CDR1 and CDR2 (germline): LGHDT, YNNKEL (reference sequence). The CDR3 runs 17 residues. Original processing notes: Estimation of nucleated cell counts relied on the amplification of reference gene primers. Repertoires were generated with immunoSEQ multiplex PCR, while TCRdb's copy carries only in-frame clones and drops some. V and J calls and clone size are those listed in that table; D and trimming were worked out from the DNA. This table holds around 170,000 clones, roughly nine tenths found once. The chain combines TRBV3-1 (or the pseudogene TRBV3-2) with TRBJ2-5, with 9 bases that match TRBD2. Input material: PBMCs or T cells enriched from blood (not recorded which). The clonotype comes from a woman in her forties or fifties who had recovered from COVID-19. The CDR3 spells CASSQVTGLAGQETQYF. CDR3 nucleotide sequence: TGTGCCAGCAGCCAAGTGACCGGGCTAGCGGGACAAGAGACCCAGTACTTC.